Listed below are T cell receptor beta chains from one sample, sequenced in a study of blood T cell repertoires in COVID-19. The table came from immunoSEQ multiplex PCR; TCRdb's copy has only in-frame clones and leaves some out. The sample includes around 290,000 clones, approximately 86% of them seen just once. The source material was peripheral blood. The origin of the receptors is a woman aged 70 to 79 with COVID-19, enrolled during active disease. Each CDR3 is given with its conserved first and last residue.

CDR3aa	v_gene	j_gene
CASSPGQGIHYGYTF	TRBV6-5	TRBJ1-2
CASSHTSPTEAFF	TRBV3-1/TRBV3-2	TRBJ1-1
CASSTTGNTEAFF	TRBV19	TRBJ1-1
CASTDRLTGQPQHF	TRBV19	TRBJ1-5
CASSQLLAGRGELFF	TRBV3-1/TRBV3-2	TRBJ2-2
CASSQMDRGKREAFF	TRBV4-1	TRBJ1-1
CASSYDPPPGETQYF	TRBV6-5	TRBJ2-5
CASSSERGALYEQYF	TRBV27	TRBJ2-7
CASSLLGGGEQYF	TRBV7-9	TRBJ2-7
CASRNRDQPQHF	TRBV7-2	TRBJ1-5
CASSYGRNTGELFF	TRBV19	TRBJ2-2
CASTGGGADIQYF	TRBV9	TRBJ2-4
CATSELQGDGYTF	TRBV24-1	TRBJ1-2
CASSVEVPGAYGYTF	TRBV9	TRBJ1-2
CASSFFDGGTDTQYF	TRBV27	TRBJ2-3
CASSSPRNTGELFF	TRBV7-2	TRBJ2-2
CASRLAGGKQFF	TRBV7-2	TRBJ2-1
CASSLYSKAGETQYF	TRBV28	TRBJ2-5
CASSRGTGVLEKLFF	TRBV6-5	TRBJ1-4
CASSYAGPLNTEAFF	TRBV2	TRBJ1-1
CASSPPLGNNSPLHF	TRBV6-5	TRBJ1-6
CASSPKQGGNTIYF	TRBV6-5	TRBJ1-3
CASSLRTGMNEQYF	TRBV6-5	TRBJ2-7
CASSEGVSGYGYTF	TRBV6-1	TRBJ1-2
CASSNYDEQYF	TRBV2	TRBJ2-7
CAWDSGGSSYEQYF	TRBV30	TRBJ2-7
CASSLTGGGSETQYF	TRBV6-5	TRBJ2-5
CASSELYNQPQHF	TRBV10-2	TRBJ1-5
CASSDGRDSNQPQHF	TRBV2	TRBJ1-5
CAWSALQGGQPQHF	TRBV30	TRBJ1-5
CASSLGQGDEKLFF	TRBV4-3	TRBJ1-4
CASSFDRQNIQYF	TRBV7-2	TRBJ2-4
CASSLVLAGGIDTQYF	TRBV5-1	TRBJ2-3
CASSPLRQGEGETQYF	TRBV3-1/TRBV3-2	TRBJ2-5
CASSFGRGYEQYF	TRBV5-1	TRBJ2-7
CASSLQGGPRNTIYF	TRBV2	TRBJ1-3
CASSPLRGEYEQYF	TRBV18	TRBJ2-7
CATSDRGGAEAFF	TRBV24-1	TRBJ1-1
CAISRDRGGSPLHF	TRBV10-3	TRBJ1-6
CASSLVGQGAKSYGYTF	TRBV28	TRBJ1-2
CASSQDGRGLAGGYNEQFF	TRBV3-1/TRBV3-2	TRBJ2-1
CASSITHGEDTEAFF	TRBV19	TRBJ1-1
CASRGATSGVGDTQYF	TRBV19	TRBJ2-3
CASSLGGANQPQHF	TRBV5-1	TRBJ1-5
CASKGAGTDTQYF	TRBV28	TRBJ2-3
CASSLEFLYEQYF	TRBV12-3/TRBV12-4	TRBJ2-7
CASSITGAGDTQYF	TRBV19	TRBJ2-3
CASSLGQDLGYGYTF	TRBV28	TRBJ1-2
CAQRPAGFNTQYF	TRBV30	TRBJ2-3
CASSQRLLSGSTKEKLFF	TRBV14	TRBJ1-4
CASSLWASGGAADTQYF	TRBV27	TRBJ2-3
CASSTDREETQYF	TRBV19	TRBJ2-5
CASSGGAGRTDTQYF	TRBV19	TRBJ2-3
CASSLVGGSSTDTQYF	TRBV5-1	TRBJ2-3
CASSDSEKRVTYSNQPQHF	TRBV6-4	TRBJ1-5